What follows are 9 T cell receptor beta chains derived from one specimen sequenced in a study of cytomegalovirus exposure and HLA in healthy donors. Use of 60 Vbeta and 13 Jbeta primers characterized the PCR. Produced via immunoSEQ multiplex PCR; TCRdb's table is partial and in-frame only. The data show over 100,000 clones, around 79% seen once. Sequenced: PBMCs. The origin of the receptors is a woman aged 25 to 39 in good health and CMV-seropositive.

The chain links TRBV15 to TRBJ2-5; no reliable D call. The CDR3 has 15 amino acids. V lost 1 base and J 3 bases, leaving 12 bases between the germline ends. Germline CDR1 LNHNV, CDR2 YYDKDF (reference sequence). CDR3 loop: CATSRGRLQKETQYF. CDR3 in DNA: TGTGCCACCAGCAGAGGACGGTTACAGAAAGAGACCCAGTACTTC. Drawing the rest from reference TRBV15 and TRBJ2-5, the complete variable domain is DAMVIQNPRYQVTQFGKPVTLSCSQTLNHNVMYWYQQKSSQAPKLLFHYYDKDFNNEADTPDNFQSRRPNTSFCFLDIRSPGLGDTAMYLCATSRGRLQKETQYFGPGTRLLVL.

The J gene is TRBJ1-4, the V gene TRBV4-3; D is unresolved. CDR3 length: 16 amino acids. Trimming left V 4 bases short and J 5 bases short, with 17 bases between. CDR1 is LGHNA and CDR2 is YSLEER in the germline V gene. The CDR3 sequence is CASSPRSGISNEKLFF. In DNA form, the CDR3 reads TGCGCCAGCAGCCCGAGGTCCGGAATCAGCAATGAAAAACTGTTTTTT.

V gene TRBV6-5 combines with J gene TRBJ2-5; the D gene is possibly TRBD1 (5 bases). Trimming left V 2 bases short and J 5 bases short, with 12 bases between. This CDR3 region has 14 residues. Germline CDR1 MNHEY, CDR2 SVGAGI. The CDR3 sequence: CASSYRPGLETQYF. The CDR3 region has the DNA TGTGCCAGCAGTTACCGTCCAGGGTTGGAGACCCAGTACTTC.

The DNA of the CDR3 is TGCGCCAGCAGCTTCGGGACTAGCGGGGGCCAAGAGACCCAGTACTTC. Protein: CASSFGTSGGQETQYF. This chain links TRBV5-1 with TRBJ2-5, with 14 bases that match TRBD2. The CDR3 contains 16 residues. The V gene's germline CDR1 is SGHRS and CDR2 YFSETQ. The ends lost 2 bases at V and 1 base at J; junction bases unmatched: 1.

The gene calls are TRBV25-1 and TRBJ2-5, with 7 bases lining up with TRBD1. Per the germline V gene, CDR1 is MGHDK and CDR2 is SYGVNS. The CDR3 runs 11 residues. V trimming: 5 bases; J trimming: 12 bases; junction bases outside the gene matches: 6. CDR3 bases: TGTGCCAGCAGTCTGGGACAGCGAGAGTACTTC. Residues: CASSLGQREYF.

The chain carries TRBV6-1 and TRBJ1-4; possibly TRBD1 for D (5 bases). Germline V gene data show CDR1 as MNHNS and CDR2 as SASEGT. The CDR3 contains 14 residues. V lost 7 bases and J lost 8, with 17 bases in between. This CDR3 reads CASTPTLWGEKLFF. The CDR3 DNA reads TGTGCCAGCACTCCCACGCTGTGGGGCGAAAAACTGTTTTTT.

The chain combines TRBV6-5 with TRBJ1-2; 8 bases line up with TRBD1. Germline V gene lookup returns CDR1 MNHEY and CDR2 SVGAGI. V was pared by 4 bases and J by 5 bases, with 3 bases of the junction left unmatched. This CDR3 comprises 13 residues. The CDR3 loop is CASSSDRAYGYTF. The CDR3 nucleotides read TGTGCCAGCAGTTCGGACAGGGCATATGGCTACACCTTC.

The gene calls are TRBV7-8 and TRBJ2-1; TRBD1 matches 8 bases. Germline lookup yields CDR1 SGHVS and CDR2 FQNEAQ. This CDR3 is 18 amino acids long. V trimming: 0 bases; J trimming: 5 bases; junction bases outside the gene matches: 12. DNA for the CDR3: TGTGCCAGCAGCTTAGCCCGCAGGGGGCCTACGAGAGACAATGAGCAGTTCTTC. Protein product: CASSLARRGPTRDNEQFF.

J is TRBJ1-2 and V is TRBV4-1; 8 bases map to TRBD1. The CDR3 is 17 residues long. J gave up 4 bases and V 0 bases, and 10 bases lay outside the gene matches. Germline CDR1 is MGHRA and CDR2 is YSYEKL. As DNA, the CDR3 is TGCGCCAGCAGCCAAGATATAGGGGACAGGATCTTCTATGGCTACACCTTC. Encoded protein: CASSQDIGDRIFYGYTF.